Listed here are 30 T cell receptor beta chains from one sample, sequenced in a study of T cells in Graves' hyperthyroidism and ophthalmopathy. Amplified regions were TCR beta CDR3 sequences from RNA transcripts. With the HTBI primer set, the TCR CDR3 went through a first round of RT-PCR. MiXCR, applied by TCRdb to the multiplex PCR reads, yields one record per CDR3 protein. The sample lists about 380,000 distinct CDR3 sequences; roughly 14% were seen once. The sequenced material came from blood. Receptors originate from a woman in her sixties with Graves' hyperthyroidism.

This clonotype was observed at least ten times. The chain recombines TRBV28 with TRBJ2-7, with TRBD2 identical over 8 bases. V was pared by 7 bases and J by 2 bases, with 10 bases of the junction left unmatched. The V gene's germline CDR1 is MDHEN and CDR2 SYDVKM. There are 15 residues in the CDR3. The CDR3, as DNA: TGTGCCAGCACCCTCCCCACTAGCGGCGCCTACGAGCAGTACTTC. It codes for CASTLPTSGAYEQYF.

This clonotype was counted only a few times. The chain uses TRBV11-2 and TRBJ2-2, with TRBD2 identical over 8 bases. Germline-derived CDR1 and CDR2 are SGHAT and FQNNGV. This CDR3 contains 16 residues. J lost 4 bases, V lost 1 base, and 5 bases had no gene match. CDR3 nucleotides: TGTGCCAGCAGCTTAGCCCTAGCGGGCGCCACCGGGGAGCTGTTTTTT. Translation: CASSLALAGATGELFF.

As concerns this clonotype: Just one base apart from a much larger clone, this may be a read error. V usage is TRBV19 and J usage is TRBJ1-1, with D possibly being TRBD1 (6 bases). This CDR3 region has 15 residues. Germline CDR1 is LNHDA and CDR2 is SQIVND (reference sequence). This CDR3 is CASRTTTGENTEASF. In DNA form, the CDR3 reads TGTGCCAGTAGAACCACGACAGGAGAAAACACTGAAGCTTCCTTT.

The CDR3 sequence is CASSFWDRGRGANVLTF. The CDR3 DNA is TGTGCCAGCAGCTTCTGGGACAGGGGGCGTGGGGCCAACGTCCTGACTTTC. The genes are TRBV5-5 and TRBJ2-6; 12 bases are shared with TRBD1. Germline V CDR1 and CDR2: SGHKS, YYEKEE (reference sequence). V dropped 2 bases and J dropped 3; count of bases not matched to a gene: 3. This CDR3 comprises 17 residues.

This clonotype was observed a few times. This chain links TRBV7-6 with TRBJ2-1; tentative D call: TRBD1 (5 bases). The ends were cut back, 3 bases at V and 6 bases at J, with 9 bases in the middle. The CDR3 extends over 13 amino acids. Germline-derived CDR1 and CDR2 are SGHVS and FNYEAQ. CDR3 bases: TGTGCCAGCAGCTTGTGGGGCCCCAATGAGCAGTTCTTC. It yields the protein CASSLWGPNEQFF.

In its sample, this clonotype was seen many times. The chain has TRBV30 and TRBJ2-3; 12 bases are a match to TRBD1. V gave up 2 bases and J gave up 3 bases; unmatched junction bases: 9. The CDR3 contains 17 residues. Germline-derived CDR1 and CDR2 are GTSNPN and SVGIG (reference sequence). Here the CDR3 DNA reads TGTGCCTGGAGTAGCAGGGACAGGGGGCGCCTAACAGATACGCAGTATTTT. Translated, it gives CAWSSRDRGRLTDTQYF.

Ten or more counts support this clonotype. This sequence joins TRBV12-3 or TRBV12-4 and TRBJ1-2, with D possibly matching TRBD1 (5 bases). The CDR3 is 14 amino acids. Between the trimmed V and J ends, which lost 5 bases and 2 bases, there was a span of 12 bases. In nucleotides, the CDR3 is TGTGCCAGCAGTGATACAGGTATCAACTATGGCTACACCTTC. It yields the protein CASSDTGINYGYTF.

This clonotype turned up a few times. J is TRBJ1-2 and V is TRBV5-8; D is unclear. CDR3 length equals 16 residues. CDR1 and CDR2 (germline): SGHTS, YDEGEE. Trimming shortened V by 0 bases and J by 2 bases, and 14 bases separated the two germline ends. CDR3 amino acids: CASSLVPPQRNYGYTF. CDR3 in DNA: TGTGCCAGCAGCTTGGTCCCCCCCCAGCGGAACTATGGCTACACCTTC.

The table lists this clonotype with a few counts. The chain employs TRBV18 and TRBJ2-1; D could derive from TRBD1 or TRBD2 (5 bases each). Trimming shortened V by 3 bases and J by 7 bases, and 16 bases separated the two germline ends. CDR3 length: 15 residues. Germline CDR1 KGHSH, CDR2 LQKENI. The CDR3 protein is CASSPRSGGRNEQFF. The CDR3 DNA is TGTGCCAGCTCACCCCGGTCTGGGGGTAGAAATGAGCAGTTCTTC.

This clonotype occurred many times. V and J are TRBV2 and TRBJ1-3, with D possibly being TRBD1 (6 bases). The germline V gene has CDR1 SNHLY and CDR2 FYNNEI. V was trimmed by 2 bases and J by 4 bases, leaving 12 bases between them. The CDR3 covers 15 residues. CDR3 amino acids: CASSELQGQGNTIYF. The CDR3 DNA follows: TGTGCCAGCAGTGAACTGCAGGGGCAAGGAAACACCATATATTTT.

The rearrangement joins TRBV29-1 to TRBJ2-3; tentative D call: TRBD1 (7 bases). CDR1 SQVTM and CDR2 ANQGSEA come from the germline V gene. This CDR3 contains 11 residues. Trimming stripped 8 bases from V and 5 bases from J, with 11 bases between. CDR3: CSPRDRDTQYF. In DNA, the CDR3 is TGCAGCCCGCGGGACAGAGATACGCAGTATTTT.

Regarding this clonotype: This may come from a read error, since a much larger clone is one base off. This rearrangement joins TRBV28 to TRBJ2-7; 8 bases are a match to TRBD1. This CDR3 is 14 amino acids long. The V and J ends lost 7 bases and 1 base, in that order; junction bases with no gene match: 6. The germline V gene encodes CDR1 MDHEN and CDR2 SYDVKM. In DNA form, the CDR3 reads TGTGCCAGCAAGACAGGGGAGGAATCCTACGAGCAGTACTTC. Translation gives CASKTGEESYEQYF.

The table lists this clonotype with many counts. The CDR3: CSASPIQSSYNEQFF. DNA for the CDR3: TGCAGTGCTAGTCCCATTCAGAGCTCCTACAATGAGCAGTTCTTC. The rearrangement uses TRBV20-1 and TRBJ2-1; D call uncertain. The germline CDR1 and CDR2 sequences are DFQATT and SNEGSKA (reference sequence). Trimming pared 3 bases from V and 0 bases from J, leaving 12 bases between. This CDR3 contains 15 residues.

The chain uses TRBV25-1 and TRBJ1-6; D possibly corresponds to TRBD1 (5 bases). The V end was cut by 4 bases, the J end by 6 bases, with 10 bases between. CDR1 and CDR2 from the germline V gene are MGHDK and SYGVNS. The CDR3 length is 14 residues. The CDR3 region has the DNA TGTGCCAGCAGTGGCAGGGAATCTAATTCACCCCTCCACTTT. Protein product: CASSGRESNSPLHF.

The sample holds many counts of this clonotype. V and J are TRBV12-3 or TRBV12-4 and TRBJ2-2; 10 nucleotides agree with TRBD2. After removal of 5 bases from V and 5 bases from J, the junction contained 11 bases not matched to a gene. This CDR3 region has 17 residues. CDR3 sequence (DNA): TGTGCCAGCAGTCCCCCAGCGGGAGGGCCAGGGACCGGGGAGCTGTTTTTT. This codes for CASSPPAGGPGTGELFF.

This clonotype was recorded a few times. The rearrangement links TRBV24-1 to TRBJ2-3, with TRBD1 identical over 8 bases. With 4 bases clipped from V and 0 bases from J, the junction kept 2 bases outside the gene matches. Germline lookup yields CDR1 KGHDR and CDR2 SFDVKD. The CDR3 length is 15 residues. The CDR3 region is CATSDWTGSTDTQYF. CDR3 sequence (DNA): TGTGCCACCAGTGACTGGACAGGGAGCACAGATACGCAGTATTTT.

Many counts were recorded for this clonotype. The J gene is TRBJ1-3, the V gene TRBV5-1, with a tentative D call TRBD1 (6 bases). Germline CDR1 reads SGHRS; CDR2 reads YFSETQ. CDR3 size: 14 residues. Trimming pared 4 bases from V and 1 base from J, leaving 9 bases between. The CDR3 loop reads CASSPGQSGNTIYF. The CDR3 region has the DNA TGCGCCAGCAGCCCTGGACAGTCTGGAAACACCATATATTTT.

This clonotype came up many times. The V and J genes are TRBV5-1 and TRBJ2-7; D gene unclear. The CDR3 totals 16 residues. Per germline, CDR1 SGHRS and CDR2 YFSETQ. V was pared by 4 bases and J by 5 bases, with 22 bases between. The CDR3 sequence: CASSPNDLRNYDEQYF. As DNA, the CDR3 is TGCGCCAGCAGCCCTAACGATCTGCGGAATTACGACGAGCAGTACTTC.

V usage is TRBV4-2 and J usage is TRBJ1-1; maybe TRBD1 (5 bases). The V end lost 0 bases, the J end lost 5 bases, and 13 bases lay between the germline ends. Germline values: CDR1 LGHNA, CDR2 YNFKEQ. This CDR3 is built from 15 residues. CDR3 in DNA: TGTGCCAGCAGCCAAGAAGGGGCAGGGCTGACTGAAGCTTTCTTT. Protein: CASSQEGAGLTEAFF.

This clonotype was counted only a few times. A read error may be the cause here, since a much bigger clone is one base away. The chain links TRBV5-1 to TRBJ2-7, with 11 bases matching TRBD1. V dropped 7 bases and J dropped 3; count of bases not matched to a gene: 6. The germline V gene encodes CDR1 SGHRS and CDR2 YFSETQ. CDR3 length: 14 residues. CDR3 nucleotides: TGCGCCAGCGGGCTTGGGACAGGGGGCTACGAGCAGTACTTC. Translation gives CASGLGTGGYEQYF.

The rearrangement links TRBV18 to TRBJ1-5, with D uncertain. The CDR3 totals 13 residues. V lost 3 bases, J lost 7 bases, and 10 bases lay in between. From germline, CDR1 is KGHSH and CDR2 LQKENI. The CDR3 region is CASSPKVGQPQHF. The CDR3, as DNA: TGTGCCAGCTCACCGAAAGTAGGCCAGCCCCAGCATTTT.

This clonotype has a count of ten or more. The chain is built from TRBV3-1 and TRBJ2-1, with 7 nucleotides matching TRBD2. Germline V CDR1 and CDR2: LGHDT, YNNKEL (reference sequence). The junction had 16 bases not matched to a gene; V was cut back by 0 bases and J by 5 bases. The CDR3 sequence is 19 residues long. The CDR3 loop reads CASSQDFLGAGAGHNEQFF. The DNA for the CDR3 is TGTGCCAGCAGCCAAGATTTCCTAGGCGCGGGAGCCGGGCACAATGAGCAGTTCTTC.

This clonotype was recorded many times. The rearrangement links TRBV12-5 to TRBJ2-1, with 7 bases identical to TRBD2. From germline, CDR1 is LGHNT and CDR2 FRNRAP. The V and J ends lost 4 bases and 2 bases, in that order; junction bases with no gene match: 8. This CDR3 is built from 16 residues. CDR3 sequence (DNA): TGTGCTAGTGGTTCACCCCCGGGACTAACCTACAATGAGCAGTTCTTC. It specifies CASGSPPGLTYNEQFF.

The chain recombines TRBV12-3 or TRBV12-4 with TRBJ2-1; no clear D. Trimming pared 6 bases from V and 15 bases from J, leaving 18 bases between. This CDR3 spans 12 amino acids. CDR3 sequence reads: CASRPDTGNWFF. DNA of the CDR3: TGTGCCAGCAGACCCGACACGGGTAATTGGTTCTTC.

This clonotype has at least ten counts. This chain links TRBV2 with TRBJ2-7, with 13 bases fitting TRBD2. The CDR3 has 15 residues. Germline CDR1 is SNHLY and CDR2 is FYNNEI. The trim removed 2 bases at V and 6 bases at J, leaving 4 bases unmatched. CDR3 nucleotide sequence: TGTGCCAGCAGTGAAACTAGCGGGAGGGCCCGCGAGCAGTACTTC. Its protein is CASSETSGRAREQYF.

This chain connects TRBV15 to TRBJ2-3; D gene ambiguous. CDR3 length: 15 amino acids. V gave up 0 bases and J gave up 2 bases, with 9 bases separating them. The germline CDR1 and CDR2 sequences are LNHNV and YYDKDF (reference sequence). The CDR3 coding sequence is TGTGCCACCAGCAGAGATAGTTCATCCACAGATACGCAGTATTTT. It codes for CATSRDSSSTDTQYF.

The table lists this clonotype with a few counts. The gene calls are TRBV19 and TRBJ2-6; D perhaps matches TRBD1 (5 bases). The V end lost 7 bases, the J end lost 0 bases, and 19 bases lay between the germline ends. The CDR3 sequence is 18 residues long. Germline CDR1 is LNHDA and CDR2 is SQIVND (reference sequence). The DNA for the CDR3 is TGTGCCAGTATACCAAGGGGCAGGGTGACCTCTGGGGCCAACGTCCTGACTTTC. Encoded protein: CASIPRGRVTSGANVLTF. The full variable domain, completed using reference TRBV19 and TRBJ2-6, is DGGITQSPKYLFRKEGQNVTLSCEQNLNHDAMYWYRQDPGQGLRLIYYSQIVNDFQKGDIAEGYSVSREKKESFPLTVTSAQKNPTAFYLCASIPRGRVTSGANVLTFGAGSRLTVL.

Many counts were recorded for this clonotype. The gene calls are TRBV4-2 and TRBJ2-5, with 12 bases matching TRBD2. In germline, CDR1 is LGHNA, CDR2 YNFKEQ. The CDR3 is 18 amino acids. With V trimmed by 2 bases and J by 5 bases, 12 bases remained unmatched. The CDR3 loop reads CASSQILAGGLRVETQYF. The CDR3 nucleotides are TGTGCCAGCAGCCAAATACTAGCGGGAGGTTTGAGAGTGGAGACCCAGTACTTC.

Notes on this clonotype: At one of its ends the junction is not consistent with the germline gene, which may arise from a read error. CDR3 sequence reads: CASSSGLADTDTQYF. DNA of the CDR3: TGTGCTAGCAGCTCAGGCCTAGCGGACACAGATACGCAGTATTTT. The chain recombines TRBV7-7 with TRBJ2-3; TRBD2 matches 7 bases. The CDR3 runs 15 residues. CDR1 is SSHAT and CDR2 is FNYEAQ in the germline V gene (reference sequence).

Many counts were recorded for this clonotype. The rearrangement links TRBV28 to TRBJ1-4, with D unresolved. CDR1 is MDHEN, CDR2 SYDVKM, per germline. The germline V and J ends were trimmed by 3 bases and 0 bases, with 5 bases remaining between them. The CDR3 is 14 amino acids. The CDR3 sequence: CASSFPATNEKLFF. The CDR3 region has the DNA TGTGCCAGCAGTTTCCCTGCAACTAATGAAAAACTGTTTTTT.